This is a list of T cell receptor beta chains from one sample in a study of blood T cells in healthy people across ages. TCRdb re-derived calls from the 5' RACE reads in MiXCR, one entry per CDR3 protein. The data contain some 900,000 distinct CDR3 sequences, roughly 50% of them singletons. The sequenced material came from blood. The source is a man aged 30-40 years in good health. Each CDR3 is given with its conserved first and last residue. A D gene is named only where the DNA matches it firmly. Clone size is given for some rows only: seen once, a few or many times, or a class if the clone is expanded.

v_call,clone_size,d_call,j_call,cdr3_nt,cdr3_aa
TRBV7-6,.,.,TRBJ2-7,TGTGCCAGCAGCTTTACCGGTTACAGTATCAACAATGAGCAGTACTTC,CASSFTGYSINNEQYF
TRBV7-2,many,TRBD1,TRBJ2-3,TGTGCCAGCAGCTTACAGGGGACAGGGGCAAGTGATACGCAGTATTTT,CASSLQGTGASDTQYF
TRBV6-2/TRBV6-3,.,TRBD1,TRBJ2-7,TGTGCCAGCAGTTACTCCGGGACAGACCTACCCGAGCAGTACTTC,CASSYSGTDLPEQYF
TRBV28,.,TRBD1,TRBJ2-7,TGTGCCAGCGCTGAGGGACAGGGGGCTGGCGAGCAGTACTTC,CASAEGQGAGEQYF
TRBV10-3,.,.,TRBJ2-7,TGTGCCATCAGTGGGGACACCTACGAGCAGTACTTC,CAISGDTYEQYF
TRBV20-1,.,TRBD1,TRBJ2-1,TGCAGTGCTAGAGAGTTTCGGACAGGTAACAATGAGCAGTTCTTC,CSAREFRTGNNEQFF
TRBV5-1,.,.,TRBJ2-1,TGCGCCAGCAGCTTGGAGGGGGATCTGTTCTTC,CASSLEGDLFF
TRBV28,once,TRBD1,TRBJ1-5,TGTGCCAGCAGTTTTAGCAGGGGGCTGGATCAGCCCCAGCATTTT,CASSFSRGLDQPQHF
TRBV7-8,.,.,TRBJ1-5,TGTGCCAGCAGCTTAGACCCAGGGGCAGGACAGCCCCAGCATTTT,CASSLDPGAGQPQHF
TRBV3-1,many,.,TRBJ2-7,TGTGCCAGCAGTCACTCCTACGAGCAGTACTTC,CASSHSYEQYF
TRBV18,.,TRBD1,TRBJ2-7,TGTGCCAGCTCACCAGAATCCGGGACAGGGAACGAGCAGTACTTC,CASSPESGTGNEQYF
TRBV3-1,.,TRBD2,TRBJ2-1,TGTGCCAGCAGCCAAGTGGGACTAGCGGGGCCCACCAATGAGCAGTTCTTC,CASSQVGLAGPTNEQFF
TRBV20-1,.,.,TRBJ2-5,TGCAGTGCTAGAGAAGAAGGGGGCCAAGAGACCCAGTACTTC,CSAREEGGQETQYF
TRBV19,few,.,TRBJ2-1,TGTGCCAGTAGTATCTTGGGGTCAGGGCAGTTCTTC,CASSILGSGQFF
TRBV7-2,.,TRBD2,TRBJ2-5,TGTGCCAGCAGCTTAAACCTAGCGGGGGCGGATGAGCAGTACTTC,CASSLNLAGADEQYF
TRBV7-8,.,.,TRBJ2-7,TGTGCCAGCAGCTTACACAGTTCGACGGGGGCTCCCTACGAGCAGTACTTC,CASSLHSSTGAPYEQYF
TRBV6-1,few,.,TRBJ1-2,TGTGCCAGCAGTGTTCGGGGATCGGAAGGCTACACCTTC,CASSVRGSEGYTF
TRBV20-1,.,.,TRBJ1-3,TGCAGTGGTCGAGCCGGGACCGCTGGAAACACCATATATTTT,CSGRAGTAGNTIYF
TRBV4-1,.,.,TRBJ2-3,TGCGCCAGCAGCCAGCCACCAACTTACCGTACGCAGTATTTT,CASSQPPTYRTQYF
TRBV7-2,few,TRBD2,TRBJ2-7,TGTGCCAGCAGCTTGGCGGGGGTCCACGAGCAGTACTTC,CASSLAGVHEQYF
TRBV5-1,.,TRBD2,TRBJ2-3,TGCGCCAGCAGCTTGGAAGGACTAGCGCGGACAGATACGCAGTATTTT,CASSLEGLARTDTQYF
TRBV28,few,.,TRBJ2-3,TGTGCCAGCAGTCCCGCTGGACGCCCTAGCACAGATACGCAGTATTTT,CASSPAGRPSTDTQYF
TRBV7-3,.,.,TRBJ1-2,TGTGCCAGCAGCCCGGCGGGGAACGGGCACTATGGCTACACCTTC,CASSPAGNGHYGYTF
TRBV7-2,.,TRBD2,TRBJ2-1,TGTGCCAGCAGCTTAGCGGGGACTAGCGGGTGGGATGAGCAGTTCTTC,CASSLAGTSGWDEQFF
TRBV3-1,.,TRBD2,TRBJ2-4,TGTGTCAGCAGTCTAACTAGCGGGGTCGGCATTCAGTACTTC,CVSSLTSGVGIQYF
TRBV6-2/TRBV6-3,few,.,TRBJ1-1,TGTGCCAGCAGTTACGCCGTGATCGCTGAAGCTTTCTTT,CASSYAVIAEAFF
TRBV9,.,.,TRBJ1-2,TGTGCCAGCAGCGCCAGGGTGGACTATGGCTACACCTTC,CASSARVDYGYTF
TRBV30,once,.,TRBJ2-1,TGTGCCTGGAGTGTAAGGAGCGTAAGCTCCTACAATGAGCAGTTCTTC,CAWSVRSVSSYNEQFF
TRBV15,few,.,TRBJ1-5,TGTGCCACCAGCCCTTGGGGCAATCAGCCCCAGCATTTT,CATSPWGNQPQHF
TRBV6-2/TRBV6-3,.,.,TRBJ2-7,TGTGCCAGCAAAGGAGGGGCCTACGAGCAGTACTTC,CASKGGAYEQYF
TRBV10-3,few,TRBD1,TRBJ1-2,TGTGCCATCAACCAGGGGGGCTATGGCTACACCTTC,CAINQGGYGYTF
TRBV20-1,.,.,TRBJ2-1,TGCAGTGCTACACCCGAAACAGGGGGGGGTGAGCAGTTCTTC,CSATPETGGGEQFF